These T cell receptor beta chains were read from a single sample in a study of shared T cell receptors in the human thymus. Here immunoSEQ multiplex PCR was the method, and the copy in TCRdb shows in-frame clones only, minus some. The data contain approximately 400,000 clones, over 90% of them singletons. The source material was thymocytes. The receptors were sampled from a human donor. Both conserved end residues are part of each CDR3. A D gene is named only where the DNA matches it firmly. The listing skips clone size in some rows; elsewhere it reads once, few, many or a size class.

d_call cdr3_length j_call v_call clone_size cdr3_aa cdr3_nt
NA 15 TRBJ1-1 TRBV6-1 NA CASSSAAGAPAEAFF TGTGCCAGCAGTTCCGCAGCGGGGGCTCCCGCTGAAGCTTTCTTT
NA 19 TRBJ2-2 TRBV19 NA CASSIVRVRQGRATGELFF TGTGCCAGTAGTATAGTAAGGGTCCGACAGGGGAGGGCCACCGGGGAGCTGTTTTTT
NA 18 TRBJ2-1 TRBV28 once CASSPISGDFSSYNEQFF TGTGCCAGCAGTCCAATTTCGGGAGATTTTTCATCCTACAATGAGCAGTTCTTC
TRBD2 15 TRBJ2-5 TRBV5-1 NA CASSLDLAGFKTQYF TGCGCCAGCAGCTTGGATCTAGCGGGATTCAAGACCCAGTACTTC
TRBD1 12 TRBJ2-5 TRBV29-1 NA CSAGTEKETQYF TGCAGCGCCGGGACAGAGAAAGAGACCCAGTACTTC
TRBD1 15 TRBJ1-2 TRBV27 few CASSFRGPRDGGYTF TGTGCCAGCAGTTTTAGGGGGCCGCGCGATGGAGGCTACACCTTC
TRBD1 18 TRBJ2-2 TRBV10-1 NA CASSENTGGFIYTGELFF TGCGCCAGCAGTGAGAACACAGGGGGCTTCATTTACACCGGGGAGCTGTTTTTT
NA 19 TRBJ2-3 TRBV21-1 NA CASSKDLWDGKTSTDTQYF TGTGCCAGCAGCAAAGATTTGTGGGACGGAAAGACTAGCACAGATACGCAGTATTTT
NA 17 TRBJ2-7 TRBV7-9 NA CASSVDGQKNPHYEQYF TGTGCCAGCAGCGTAGATGGCCAAAAAAACCCTCACTACGAGCAGTACTTC
NA 17 TRBJ2-3 TRBV28 NA CASNNAGLPTSTDTQYF TGTGCCAGCAACAATGCGGGGCTACCCACTAGCACAGATACGCAGTATTTT
TRBD1 15 TRBJ1-2 TRBV4-1 NA CASSDSDREFYGYTF TGCGCCAGCAGCGACTCGGACAGGGAATTTTATGGCTACACCTTC
TRBD1 15 TRBJ2-1 TRBV5-1 NA CASSFGQGRNNEQFF TGCGCCAGCAGCTTCGGACAGGGGCGAAACAATGAGCAGTTCTTC
TRBD1 15 TRBJ1-1 TRBV7-6 NA CASSTTGTGGPEAFF TGTGCCAGCAGCACCACCGGGACAGGGGGTCCGGAAGCTTTCTTT
TRBD2 18 TRBJ2-2 TRBV28 NA CASSPRPGTSANTGELFF TGTGCCAGCAGTCCGAGACCTGGGACTAGCGCGAACACCGGGGAGCTGTTTTTT
TRBD2 17 TRBJ2-1 TRBV15 NA CATSRDPPSGRGGEQFF TGTGCCACCAGCAGAGATCCTCCTAGCGGGAGAGGGGGTGAGCAGTTCTTC
NA 11 TRBJ2-5 TRBV7-9 NA CASSFKETQYF TGTGCCAGCAGCTTTAAAGAGACCCAGTACTTC
TRBD2 17 TRBJ2-5 TRBV10-1 NA CASSGVQGGLAQETQYF TGCGCCAGCAGTGGAGTTCAAGGGGGACTAGCGCAAGAGACCCAGTACTTC
TRBD2 15 TRBJ2-7 TRBV7-9 NA CASSPTSGRASEQYF TGTGCCAGCAGCCCAACTAGCGGGAGGGCTAGCGAGCAGTACTTC
TRBD2 19 TRBJ2-1 TRBV7-9 NA CASSLGCPRLAGDYNEQFF TGTGCCAGCAGCTTAGGCTGCCCGAGACTAGCGGGCGACTACAATGAGCAGTTCTTC